These 11 T cell receptor beta chains were all obtained from the same sample, sequenced in a study of Ad26.COV2.S vaccination and SARS-CoV-2 variants. Indicated treatment: some 20 received Ad26.COV2.S at low or high dose, single or two shots; roughly five received placebo; per-sample allocation not given. Vaccine and placebo recipients were sampled on day 63 after the first injection. Sequenced by immunoSEQ multiplex PCR; TCRdb stores in-frame clones only, minus some. The sample gives approximately 360,000 clones, about four fifths of which show up once; nearly 7.5% is in the top ten. The sequencing here drew on peripheral blood, taken in a trial of Ad26.COV2.S vaccine versus placebo. These receptors were taken from a person between 18 and 65 years old who received the Ad26.COV2.S COVID-19 vaccine or a placebo.

The chain joins TRBV5-6 to TRBJ1-2; 7 positions agree with TRBD1. Germline-derived CDR1 and CDR2 are SGHDT and YYEEEE. The CDR3 consists of 15 residues. V lost 3 bases and J lost 0; bases outside the gene matches: 5. CDR3 in amino acids: CASSWRGTANYGYTF. CDR3 in DNA: TGTGCCAGCAGCTGGAGGGGGACAGCTAACTATGGCTACACCTTC.

This clone was seen only a few times. V usage is TRBV5-4 and J usage is TRBJ1-1; no firm D call. The CDR3 loop spans 14 amino acids. Germline lookup yields CDR1 SGHNT and CDR2 YYREEE (reference sequence). Trimming took 1 base from V and 3 from J, leaving 10 bases between them. CDR3 amino acids: CASSLSAGDTEAFF. As DNA, the CDR3 is TGTGCCAGCAGCTTGTCCGCAGGAGACACTGAAGCTTTCTTT.

This chain connects TRBV4-1 to TRBJ2-5, with D unclear. Germline lookup yields CDR1 MGHRA and CDR2 YSYEKL. The CDR3 covers 15 residues. V was clipped by 0 bases and J by 5 bases, with 13 bases between them. This chain's CDR3 is CASSQDALGLETQYF. The DNA for the CDR3 is TGCGCCAGCAGCCAAGATGCGCTGGGGTTGGAGACCCAGTACTTC.

The chain employs TRBV12-5 and TRBJ2-1; tentatively, D is TRBD1 or TRBD2 (5 bases each). Germline V gives CDR1 LGHNT, CDR2 FRNRAP. The V end was cut by 7 bases, the J end by 4 bases, with 14 bases between. This CDR3 spans 14 amino acids. This CDR3 reads CASARDGAYNEQFF. CDR3 coding DNA: TGTGCTAGTGCCCGGGACGGAGCATACAATGAGCAGTTCTTC.

The rearrangement uses TRBV7-3 and TRBJ2-1; D unclear. Germline V gene sequence: CDR1 SGHTA, CDR2 FQGTGA. V lost 2 bases to trimming and J lost 5 bases, with 7 bases between them. This CDR3 spans 13 amino acids. The CDR3 sequence is CASSLPYNNEQFF. CDR3 nucleotides: TGTGCCAGCAGCTTACCGTATAACAATGAGCAGTTCTTC.

The chain employs TRBV20-1 and TRBJ1-6, with 11 bases identical to TRBD1. The CDR3 extends over 16 amino acids. Germline assignment: CDR1 DFQATT and CDR2 SNEGSKA (reference sequence). V was clipped by 3 bases and J by 6 bases; unmatched bases: 7. The CDR3 spells CSASSDRGHSNSPLHF. The CDR3 nucleotides read TGCAGTGCTAGTTCGGACAGGGGGCATAGTAATTCACCCCTCCACTTT.

This chain links TRBV30 with TRBJ2-7, with 12 bases fitting TRBD2. V dropped 2 bases and J dropped 7; count of bases not matched to a gene: 12. The germline gives CDR1 GTSNPN, CDR2 SVGIG (reference sequence). The CDR3 length is 16 residues. CDR3 DNA: TGTGCCTGGAGTAAGGGGTCTAGCGGGAGGGCCGGGGAGCAGTACTTC. This gives the protein CAWSKGSSGRAGEQYF.

In this sample, this clone turned up once. This rearrangement joins TRBV27 to TRBJ1-1; D call uncertain. CDR1 is MNHEY, CDR2 SMNVEV, per germline (reference sequence). V shed 4 bases and J shed 6 bases, with 9 bases lying between them. This CDR3 has 12 residues. CDR3 bases: TGTGCCAGCAGTTCCCGTGGAGCTGAAGCTTTCTTT. Its translation: CASSSRGAEAFF.

The V and J genes are TRBV7-9 and TRBJ1-1, with 8 nucleotides matching TRBD1. This CDR3 has 14 residues. Trimming at V came to 3 bases and at J to 1 base, leaving 1 base not matched to a gene. The germline V gene encodes CDR1 SEHNR and CDR2 FQNEAQ (reference sequence). The CDR3 nucleotides are TGTGCCAGCAGCTTGGACAGGGAGAACACTGAAGCTTTCTTT. Protein: CASSLDRENTEAFF.

The chain uses TRBV3-1 (or the pseudogene TRBV3-2) and TRBJ2-1, with 10 bases lining up with TRBD2. Trimming at V came to 3 bases and at J to 0 bases, leaving 5 bases not matched to a gene. Germline V gives CDR1 LGHDT, CDR2 YNNKEL (reference sequence). The CDR3 is 17 amino acids. CDR3 coding DNA: TGTGCCAGCAGCCATCTACAGCGGGGGGGCTCCTACAATGAGCAGTTCTTC. As protein: CASSHLQRGGSYNEQFF.

The rearrangement joins TRBV6-5 to TRBJ1-6; D ambiguous. Germline V gene sequence: CDR1 MNHEY, CDR2 SVGAGI. V lost 2 bases and J 10 bases, leaving 6 bases between the germline ends. The CDR3 loop spans 12 amino acids. The CDR3 coding sequence is TGTGCCAGCAGTTACGGGTTCTCACCCCTCCACTTT. Residues: CASSYGFSPLHF.